This is a list of T cell receptor beta chains from one sample in a study of shared T cell receptors in the human thymus. Sequencing was performed with immunoSEQ multiplex PCR; in TCRdb, only in-frame clones are kept and a portion is missing. The sample carries 540,000 or so clones, around 82% recorded once. These same records also appear under a second study, on human thymus T cells.

Material: thymocytes. Receptors were obtained from a boy under two years old with a congenital heart defect. Each CDR3 is given with its conserved first and last residue. Fields, in order: CDR3 protein, CDR3 DNA, clone size, J gene, D gene, V gene. The D gene is left open where the match is weak. Some rows mark clone size as missing; the rest say once, few, many or name a class of expanded clone.

cdr3_aa: CASSQDLREATYEQYF
cdr3_nt: TGCGCCAGCAGCCAAGATTTGCGGGAGGCCACCTACGAGCAGTACTTC
clone_size: few
j_call: TRBJ2-7
d_call: TRBD2
v_call: TRBV4-3

cdr3_aa: CASSRDRPYPNTEAFF
cdr3_nt: TGTGCCAGTAGTCGGGACAGGCCTTACCCGAACACTGAAGCTTTCTTT
clone_size: -
j_call: TRBJ1-1
d_call: TRBD1
v_call: TRBV19

cdr3_aa: CASSPGTSYEKLFF
cdr3_nt: TGCGCCAGCAGCCCCGGGACAAGTTATGAAAAACTGTTTTTT
clone_size: few
j_call: TRBJ1-4
d_call: -
v_call: TRBV5-1

cdr3_aa: CASSQAWGNGNTIYF
cdr3_nt: TGCGCCAGCAGCCAAGCTTGGGGCAATGGAAACACCATATATTTT
clone_size: -
j_call: TRBJ1-3
d_call: -
v_call: TRBV4-1

cdr3_aa: CASSIDRGGPNTEAFF
cdr3_nt: TGTGCCAGTAGTATAGATCGGGGAGGGCCGAACACTGAAGCTTTCTTT
clone_size: -
j_call: TRBJ1-1
d_call: -
v_call: TRBV19

cdr3_aa: CAGGADTEAFF
cdr3_nt: TGTGCGGGGGGAGCCGACACTGAAGCTTTCTTT
clone_size: -
j_call: TRBJ1-1
d_call: -
v_call: TRBV7-9

cdr3_aa: CASSQVGLAGHNEQFF
cdr3_nt: TGCGCCAGCAGCCAAGTAGGCCTAGCGGGGCACAATGAGCAGTTCTTC
clone_size: -
j_call: TRBJ2-1
d_call: TRBD2
v_call: TRBV4-3

cdr3_aa: CASRTGCDQPQHF
cdr3_nt: TGTGCCAGCAGGACAGGTTGCGACCAGCCCCAGCATTTT
clone_size: few
j_call: TRBJ1-5
d_call: -
v_call: TRBV28

cdr3_aa: CASMWEVTYEQYF
cdr3_nt: TGTGCCAGCATGTGGGAGGTTACCTACGAGCAGTACTTC
clone_size: -
j_call: TRBJ2-7
d_call: -
v_call: TRBV13

cdr3_aa: CASSPIERVQVEAFF
cdr3_nt: TGTGCCAGCAGCCCCATCGAGAGGGTCCAGGTTGAAGCTTTCTTT
clone_size: -
j_call: TRBJ1-1
d_call: -
v_call: TRBV7-9

cdr3_aa: CATSRDRPKTYGYTF
cdr3_nt: TGTGCCACCAGCAGAGACAGGCCCAAAACGTATGGCTACACCTTC
clone_size: -
j_call: TRBJ1-2
d_call: -
v_call: TRBV15

cdr3_aa: CASSWTSGSSYEQYF
cdr3_nt: TGTGCCAGCAGTTGGACTAGCGGGTCCTCCTACGAGCAGTACTTC
clone_size: -
j_call: TRBJ2-7
d_call: TRBD2
v_call: TRBV27

cdr3_aa: CASSPSRSNQPQHF
cdr3_nt: TGTGCCAGCAGCCCCTCTAGGAGCAATCAGCCCCAGCATTTT
clone_size: -
j_call: TRBJ1-5
d_call: -
v_call: TRBV7-9

cdr3_aa: CASSPRDREETQYF
cdr3_nt: TGTGCCAGCTCACCCCGGGACAGGGAAGAGACCCAGTACTTC
clone_size: -
j_call: TRBJ2-5
d_call: TRBD1
v_call: TRBV18

cdr3_aa: CASSLSKGLSTDTQYF
cdr3_nt: TGTGCCAGCAGTTTATCGAAGGGACTCAGCACAGATACGCAGTATTTT
clone_size: -
j_call: TRBJ2-3
d_call: -
v_call: TRBV27

cdr3_aa: CASSHRDNGQGSNQPQHF
cdr3_nt: TGCGCCAGCAGCCATAGAGATAATGGACAGGGAAGCAATCAGCCCCAGCATTTT
clone_size: -
j_call: TRBJ1-5
d_call: TRBD1
v_call: TRBV4-1

cdr3_aa: CASSLLRDREGYTF
cdr3_nt: TGTGCCAGCAGCTTATTGAGGGACAGGGAGGGCTACACCTTC
clone_size: -
j_call: TRBJ1-2
d_call: TRBD1
v_call: TRBV7-9

cdr3_aa: CASSYGVNYGYTF
cdr3_nt: TGTGCCAGCTCTTACGGGGTCAACTATGGCTACACCTTC
clone_size: few
j_call: TRBJ1-2
d_call: -
v_call: TRBV7-9

cdr3_aa: CASSPRTGGHEQYF
cdr3_nt: TGTGCCAGCAGCCCACGGACAGGGGGGCACGAGCAGTACTTC
clone_size: -
j_call: TRBJ2-7
d_call: TRBD1
v_call: TRBV7-2

cdr3_aa: CATSRDRGQNGETQYF
cdr3_nt: TGTGCCACCAGCAGAGATCGAGGACAGAATGGAGAGACCCAGTACTTC
clone_size: -
j_call: TRBJ2-5
d_call: -
v_call: TRBV15

cdr3_aa: CASSLRVAATGTQYF
cdr3_nt: TGTGCCAGCAGCTTACGGGTAGCGGCAACCGGGACCCAGTACTTC
clone_size: -
j_call: TRBJ2-5
d_call: -
v_call: TRBV7-2

cdr3_aa: CASSFGTEFYEQYF
cdr3_nt: TGTGCCAGCTCATTTGGGACAGAGTTCTACGAGCAGTACTTC
clone_size: -
j_call: TRBJ2-7
d_call: TRBD1
v_call: TRBV18

cdr3_aa: CASSHEVVHTEAFF
cdr3_nt: TGCGCCAGCAGCCATGAGGTCGTGCACACTGAAGCTTTCTTT
clone_size: -
j_call: TRBJ1-1
d_call: -
v_call: TRBV4-1

cdr3_aa: CASSETSGSYEQYF
cdr3_nt: TGTGCCAGCAGCGAGACTAGCGGGAGCTACGAGCAGTACTTC
clone_size: -
j_call: TRBJ2-7
d_call: TRBD2
v_call: TRBV4-2

cdr3_aa: CASSAYLAGETDTQYF
cdr3_nt: TGTGCCAGCAGTGCTTATCTAGCGGGAGAAACAGATACGCAGTATTTT
clone_size: -
j_call: TRBJ2-3
d_call: TRBD2
v_call: TRBV6-1

cdr3_aa: CASSWGDRDFYGYTF
cdr3_nt: TGTGCCAGCAGTTGGGGGGACCGGGACTTTTATGGCTACACCTTC
clone_size: few
j_call: TRBJ1-2
d_call: -
v_call: TRBV7-9

cdr3_aa: CASSYGTRDNEQFF
cdr3_nt: TGCGCCAGCAGCTATGGGACTAGGGACAATGAGCAGTTCTTC
clone_size: -
j_call: TRBJ2-1
d_call: TRBD2
v_call: TRBV5-1

cdr3_aa: CASGLTSGYNEQFF
cdr3_nt: TGTGCCAGTGGTTTGACTAGCGGGTACAATGAGCAGTTCTTC
clone_size: -
j_call: TRBJ2-1
d_call: TRBD2
v_call: TRBV19

cdr3_aa: CASRSNRDRVVETQYF
cdr3_nt: TGTGCCAGCAGAAGCAACCGGGACAGGGTGGTGGAGACCCAGTACTTC
clone_size: -
j_call: TRBJ2-5
d_call: TRBD1
v_call: TRBV5-6

cdr3_aa: CASRRTENTEAFF
cdr3_nt: TGTGCCAGCAGGCGGACAGAGAACACTGAAGCTTTCTTT
clone_size: -
j_call: TRBJ1-1
d_call: -
v_call: TRBV6-1

cdr3_aa: CASSLAPLAETYNEQFF
cdr3_nt: TGTGCCAGCAGCTTGGCTCCACTAGCGGAGACCTACAATGAGCAGTTCTTC
clone_size: -
j_call: TRBJ2-1
d_call: TRBD2
v_call: TRBV5-6

cdr3_aa: CASSSYDPGDRNTIYF
cdr3_nt: TGTGCCAGCAGCTCGTACGACCCAGGGGACCGAAACACCATATATTTT
clone_size: -
j_call: TRBJ1-3
d_call: -
v_call: TRBV7-9

cdr3_aa: CASSPPGVSRTYTDTQYF
cdr3_nt: TGTGCCAGCTCACCCCCTGGAGTTAGTCGTACTTACACAGATACGCAGTATTTT
clone_size: -
j_call: TRBJ2-3
d_call: -
v_call: TRBV18